The 26 T cell receptor beta chains below come from one sample, sequenced in a study of cytomegalovirus exposure and HLA in healthy donors. The PCR had 60 Vbeta and 13 Jbeta primers. TCRdb keeps only in-frame clones here, not all; method: immunoSEQ multiplex PCR. Among about 160,000 clones listed, 80% to 90% were seen once. Sequenced input: PBMCs. These receptors originate from a woman in her twenties or thirties in good health and CMV-seropositive.

This clone has more than one count but fewer than ten. The chain recombines TRBV7-9 with TRBJ2-2; no definite D call. Germline V lookup: CDR1 SEHNR, CDR2 FQNEAQ (reference sequence). V lost 3 bases, J lost 7 bases, and 9 bases lay in between. This CDR3 region has 13 residues. Written as DNA, the CDR3 is TGTGCCAGCAGCTTCAGTCAGGTCGGGGAGCTGTTTTTT. Translating gives CASSFSQVGELFF.

The chain has TRBV6-1 and TRBJ1-6; D is possibly TRBD1 (5 bases). Germline V gene sequence: CDR1 MNHNS, CDR2 SASEGT. This CDR3 has 16 amino acids. The ends were cut back, 6 bases at V and 7 bases at J, with 19 bases in the middle. The CDR3 loop reads CASSERYAGENSPLHF. Written as DNA, the CDR3 is TGTGCCAGCAGCGAACGATACGCGGGGGAGAATTCACCCCTCCACTTT.

J is TRBJ2-1 and V is TRBV5-1; the match to TRBD2 covers 8 bases. Germline V lookup: CDR1 SGHRS, CDR2 YFSETQ. CDR3 length: 15 residues. V gave up 0 bases and J gave up 5 bases; unmatched junction bases: 4. CDR3 region: CASSLAGGADNEQFF. DNA of the CDR3: TGCGCCAGCAGCTTGGCCGGGGGGGCGGACAATGAGCAGTTCTTC.

This clone came up once. The CDR3 protein is CASSSGQGAGEQFF. The CDR3, as DNA: TGCGCCAGCTCCTCCGGACAGGGGGCAGGGGAGCAGTTCTTC. This chain connects TRBV5-1 to TRBJ2-1; 11 bases line up with TRBD1. V dropped 7 bases and J dropped 10; count of bases not matched to a gene: 10. This CDR3 spans 14 amino acids. From germline, CDR1 is SGHRS and CDR2 YFSETQ.

The V call is TRBV7-3, the J call TRBJ1-1, with D unresolved. Germline CDR1 and CDR2: SGHTA and FQGTGA. The CDR3 runs to 13 residues. The ends were cut back, 3 bases at V and 4 bases at J, with 9 bases in the middle. The CDR3 region is CASSLRAGTEAFF. The DNA of the CDR3 is TGTGCCAGCAGCTTGAGGGCGGGCACTGAAGCTTTCTTT.

CDR3 protein: CASSSRTGQSGELFF. The CDR3 DNA follows: TGTGCCAGCAGCTCACGAACAGGTCAAAGCGGGGAGCTGTTTTTT. V gene TRBV7-8 combines with J gene TRBJ2-2; weak D call: TRBD1 (5 bases). This CDR3 region has 15 residues. Germline V gives CDR1 SGHVS, CDR2 FQNEAQ. The germline V and J ends were trimmed by 4 bases and 7 bases, with 16 bases remaining between them.

The chain employs TRBV2 and TRBJ1-2; possibly TRBD1 for D (6 bases). CDR1 and CDR2 from the germline V gene are SNHLY and FYNNEI. The CDR3 extends over 14 amino acids. The V and J ends lost 1 base and 8 bases respectively, with 14 bases between them. The CDR3 loop is CASSEEQGVGGYTF. The DNA for the CDR3 is TGTGCCAGCAGTGAAGAACAGGGCGTGGGCGGCTACACCTTC.

This clone was seen only once. The gene calls are TRBV7-2 and TRBJ1-1; 7 positions agree with TRBD1. The trim removed 2 bases at V and 10 bases at J, leaving 7 bases unmatched. The CDR3 is made up of 13 amino acids. Germline V lookup: CDR1 SGHTA, CDR2 FQGNSA. The DNA of the CDR3 is TGTGCCAGCAGCTTACGGCAGGGGGTTTTAGCTTTCTTT. Amino acid sequence: CASSLRQGVLAFF.

The chain uses TRBV5-6 and TRBJ2-1, with 12 bases lining up with TRBD2. V shed 3 bases, J shed 0 bases, and the junction held 7 bases outside the gene matches. CDR1 and CDR2 (germline): SGHDT, YYEEEE. The CDR3 spans 18 residues. The CDR3 DNA follows: TGTGCCAGCAGCTCCGGACTAGCGGGGTTAATCTCCTACAATGAGCAGTTCTTC. Its protein is CASSSGLAGLISYNEQFF. The full variable domain, in which reference TRBV5-6 and TRBJ2-1 provide the parts outside the CDR3, is DAGVTQSPTHLIKTRGQQVTLRCSPKSGHDTVSWYQQALGQGPQFIFQYYEEEERQRGNFPDRFSGHQFPNYSSELNVNALLLGDSALYLCASSSGLAGLISYNEQFFGPGTRLTVL.

This rearrangement joins TRBV7-6 to TRBJ1-1, with 7 bases identical to TRBD1. The CDR3 covers 15 residues. Per the germline V gene, CDR1 is SGHVS and CDR2 is FNYEAQ. After removal of 5 bases from V and 0 bases from J, the junction contained 6 bases not matched to a gene. The DNA for the CDR3 is TGTGCCAGCAGCCTCTACGGGACAGTGAACACTGAAGCTTTCTTT. It encodes CASSLYGTVNTEAFF.

The genes are TRBV7-2 and TRBJ1-4; the D gene is possibly TRBD1 (6 bases). CDR1 and CDR2 (germline): SGHTA, FQGNSA. CDR3 length equals 16 residues. The V and J ends lost 4 bases and 5 bases respectively, with 17 bases between them. The CDR3 DNA reads TGTGCCAGCAGCTACGGGGCAGGGGCGGAAAATGAAAAACTGTTTTTT. This encodes CASSYGAGAENEKLFF.

The J gene is TRBJ1-1, the V gene TRBV5-1, with 9 bases matching TRBD1. This CDR3 contains 15 residues. With V trimmed by 5 bases and J by 7 bases, 12 bases remained unmatched. Germline CDR1 is SGHRS and CDR2 is YFSETQ. As DNA, the CDR3 is TGCGCCAGCAGGACATCACAGGGGGCTTTTGGTGAAGCTTTCTTT. Protein product: CASRTSQGAFGEAFF.

The V and J genes are TRBV18 and TRBJ2-7; the match to TRBD1 covers 9 bases. There are 14 residues in the CDR3. The V and J ends lost 3 bases and 4 bases, in that order; junction bases with no gene match: 4. CDR1 KGHSH and CDR2 LQKENI come from the germline V gene. The CDR3 DNA reads as TGTGCCAGCTCACCCTTACAGGGGGCTTACGAGCAGTACTTC. This encodes CASSPLQGAYEQYF.

This clone was counted only a few times. The chain recombines TRBV7-8 with TRBJ1-1; maybe TRBD1 (5 bases). V lost 2 bases and J lost 1, with 8 bases in between. The CDR3 sequence is 14 residues long. Germline V gene data show CDR1 as SGHVS and CDR2 as FQNEAQ. CDR3 sequence (DNA): TGTGCCAGCAGCTTAATCCAGGGGAACACTGAAGCTTTCTTT. It codes for CASSLIQGNTEAFF.

This clone was detected only once. The chain joins TRBV27 to TRBJ2-5; 9 bases fit TRBD2. Germline CDR1 reads MNHEY; CDR2 reads SMNVEV (reference sequence). The CDR3 extends over 15 amino acids. The V gene end was trimmed by 5 bases and the J gene end by 4 bases; junction bases not matched to a gene: 8. CDR3 bases: TGTGCCAGCAGTCCCCGGGGCGGGGGGGGAGAGACCCAGTACTTC. This gives the protein CASSPRGGGGETQYF.

V is TRBV7-2 and J is TRBJ2-7, with D possibly being TRBD2 (6 bases). V lost 2 bases and J lost 6, with 14 bases in between. CDR1 is SGHTA, CDR2 FQGNSA, per germline. This CDR3 spans 14 amino acids. The CDR3 sequence: CASSLRAPAGEQYF. Here the CDR3 DNA reads TGTGCCAGCAGCTTAAGGGCCCCAGCGGGCGAGCAGTACTTC.

The V and J genes are TRBV4-3 and TRBJ1-2; 8 nucleotides match TRBD1. The ends lost 0 bases at V and 5 bases at J; junction bases unmatched: 5. The CDR3 is 15 amino acids. From germline, CDR1 is LGHNA and CDR2 YSLEER. CDR3 residues: CASSQDPTGGYGYTF. The DNA for the CDR3 is TGCGCCAGCAGCCAAGATCCCACAGGGGGATATGGCTACACCTTC.

This clone has a single count. The rearrangement uses TRBV18 and TRBJ1-4; 9 bases match TRBD1. The V and J ends lost 4 bases and 3 bases, in that order; junction bases with no gene match: 3. The CDR3 extends over 15 amino acids. CDR1 is KGHSH and CDR2 is LQKENI in the germline V gene. The CDR3 DNA reads as TGTGCCAGCTCACTCGGGACAGGGTCTAATGAAAAACTGTTTTTT. Translation gives CASSLGTGSNEKLFF.

The table lists this clone with a count of one. The CDR3 DNA is TGTGCCAGCAGCCAACGAATGACGGCGGGACATGGCTACACCTTC. It translates to CASSQRMTAGHGYTF. This chain joins TRBV4-2 and TRBJ1-2; weak D call: TRBD1 (5 bases). The CDR3 has 15 amino acids. The germline V and J ends were trimmed by 2 bases and 6 bases, with 16 bases remaining between them. Per the germline V gene, CDR1 is LGHNA and CDR2 is YNFKEQ.

The chain carries TRBV11-2 and TRBJ1-3; D perhaps matches TRBD1 (5 bases). CDR3 length: 13 amino acids. Germline V gene lookup returns CDR1 SGHAT and CDR2 FQNNGV. V lost 1 base, J lost 8 bases, and 9 bases lay in between. The CDR3 here is CASSLVRDDTIYF. The CDR3 DNA reads as TGTGCCAGCAGCTTAGTGCGGGACGACACCATATATTTT. The full variable domain, its missing parts supplied by reference TRBV11-2 and TRBJ1-3, is EAGVAQSPRYKIIEKRQSVAFWCNPISGHATLYWYQQILGQGPKLLIQFQNNGVVDDSQLPKDRFSAERLKGVDSTLKIQPAKLEDSAVYLCASSLVRDDTIYFGEGSWLTVV.

This clone was detected a few times. The chain combines TRBV7-9 with TRBJ1-4; TRBD1 matches at 7 bases. Germline V gene sequence: CDR1 SEHNR, CDR2 FQNEAQ (reference sequence). The V and J ends lost 5 bases and 8 bases, in that order; junction bases with no gene match: 8. The length of the CDR3 is 14 residues. Written as DNA, the CDR3 is TGTGCCAGCAGCCACCAGACAGGGAGCGAAAAACTGTTTTTT. Translation gives CASSHQTGSEKLFF.

The CDR3 nucleotides are TGCGCCAGCAGCGCCGACCGGGACTACCTATCCTACGAGCAGTACTTC. Protein product: CASSADRDYLSYEQYF. The chain links TRBV5-1 to TRBJ2-7, with 7 bases aligning to TRBD2. The CDR3 spans 16 residues. Germline CDR1 reads SGHRS; CDR2 reads YFSETQ. J lost 1 base, V lost 4 bases, and 11 bases had no gene match.

The chain joins TRBV30 to TRBJ1-5; maybe TRBD1 (5 bases). The CDR3 runs 15 residues. The germline V gene has CDR1 GTSNPN and CDR2 SVGIG (reference sequence). Trimming shortened V by 2 bases and J by 3 bases, and 14 bases separated the two germline ends. The CDR3 DNA is TGTGCCTGGAGTCGAATGGGGGGGAACAATCAGCCCCAGCATTTT. Amino acids: CAWSRMGGNNQPQHF.

V and J are TRBV15 and TRBJ2-7, with D possibly being TRBD2 (7 bases). CDR1 and CDR2 (germline): LNHNV, YYDKDF (reference sequence). CDR3 length: 14 residues. V lost 5 bases to trimming and J lost 2 bases, with 13 bases between them. CDR3 in DNA: TGTGCCACCAGCGGGGGGGCGGTAGCCTACGAGCAGTACTTC. Its protein is CATSGGAVAYEQYF.

The rearrangement uses TRBV5-4 and TRBJ1-2, with no clear D. CDR1 and CDR2 (germline): SGHNT, YYREEE (reference sequence). The CDR3 spans 14 residues. The V end lost 0 bases, the J end lost 4 bases, and 10 bases lay between the germline ends. CDR3 sequence (DNA): TGTGCCAGCAGCTTGGACTCATTCGGCTATGGCTACACCTTC. Protein: CASSLDSFGYGYTF.

V usage is TRBV7-9 and J usage is TRBJ1-2, with no clear D. The germline CDR1 and CDR2 sequences are SEHNR and FQNEAQ (reference sequence). Trimming removed 5 bases at V and 7 bases at J, with 17 bases between. The CDR3 runs to 14 residues. The CDR3 loop reads CASSHLVDLSGYTF. The CDR3 bases are TGTGCCAGCAGCCACCTGGTCGACTTATCTGGCTACACCTTC.